The rows below give T cell receptor beta chains drawn from one sample of a study of brain T cells in children with intractable seizures. Repertoires were generated with immunoSEQ multiplex PCR, while TCRdb's copy carries only in-frame clones and drops some. The sample has under 150,000 clones, approximately 94% seen once. Sequencing was performed on peripheral blood, taken at surgery. These receptors originate from a boy under three years old with hemimegalencephaly and intractable seizures. Each CDR3 is given with its conserved first and last residue. A D gene is named only where the DNA matches it firmly. Part of the rows lack a size; the others show once, few, many or a class for expanded clones.

v_gene	d_gene	j_gene	abundance	len	CDR3nt	CDR3aa
TRBV18	NA	TRBJ2-7	NA	14	TGTGCCAGCTCACCACGGGACGGAGCCTACGAGCAGTACTTC	CASSPRDGAYEQYF
TRBV2	NA	TRBJ1-4	NA	14	TGTGCCAGCAGTGGGTCCTTTGGTAATGAAAAACTGTTTTTT	CASSGSFGNEKLFF
TRBV15	NA	TRBJ2-7	NA	17	TGTGCCACCAGCAGAGTCCCCTCCGGGACCGCTTCCTACGAGCAGTACTTC	CATSRVPSGTASYEQYF
TRBV2	NA	TRBJ1-1	NA	14	TGTGCCAGCAGCGGGCACCTAATGAACACTGAAGCTTTCTTT	CASSGHLMNTEAFF
TRBV6-5	NA	TRBJ2-4	NA	14	TGTGCCAGCAGTTACTCGGCGTTGGGGGACATTCAGTACTTC	CASSYSALGDIQYF
TRBV24-1	NA	TRBJ2-5	NA	14	TGTGCCACCAGCTCCCGGGGGACACAAGAGACCCAGTACTTC	CATSSRGTQETQYF
TRBV27	NA	TRBJ1-2	few	18	TGTGCCAGCAGTCTCACGGGGGGTGCCAAAACAGCTAACTATGGCTACACCTTC	CASSLTGGAKTANYGYTF
TRBV28	TRBD2	TRBJ2-1	NA	14	TGTGCCAGCCATAGCGGGAGGGTGGACAATGAGCAGTTCTTC	CASHSGRVDNEQFF
TRBV23-1	TRBD2	TRBJ2-2	NA	18	TGCGCCAGCAGTCAAATCGTTGGGGGACTAGCATACACCGGGGAGCTGTTTTTT	CASSQIVGGLAYTGELFF
TRBV7-8	TRBD1	TRBJ2-1	NA	15	TGTGCCAGCCTCAAGGGGGCTACCTCCTACAATGAGCAGTTCTTC	CASLKGATSYNEQFF
TRBV27	TRBD2	TRBJ2-1	NA	15	TGTGCCAGCAGTTCCCAAGGGGGACTAGCGGGAGGGCAGTTCTTC	CASSSQGGLAGGQFF
TRBV29-1	TRBD1	TRBJ2-1	NA	12	TGCAGCGCCAGGACAGGGGTGAATGAGCAGTTCTTC	CSARTGVNEQFF
TRBV6-5	TRBD1	TRBJ1-2	NA	13	TGTGCCAGCACCTGGGACAGCCGATATGGCTACACCTTC	CASTWDSRYGYTF
TRBV29-1	NA	TRBJ1-1	NA	14	TGCAGCGTTGATCGGTGGGGAAAGGACACTGAAGCTTTCTTT	CSVDRWGKDTEAFF
TRBV27	TRBD2	TRBJ2-3	NA	15	TGTGCCAGCAGTCGGTGGTCTAGCGGATCAGATACGCAGTATTTT	CASSRWSSGSDTQYF
TRBV6-5	TRBD1	TRBJ1-5	NA	14	TGTGCCAGCAGGACAGGGGTCGAGAATCAGCCCCAGCATTTT	CASRTGVENQPQHF
TRBV28	NA	TRBJ1-1	NA	11	TGTGCCACTCTGACTGGGAATGAAGCTTTCTTT	CATLTGNEAFF
TRBV7-9	TRBD1	TRBJ2-7	NA	14	TGTGCCAGCAGCTGGGACAGCTTCTCCTACGAGCAGTACTTC	CASSWDSFSYEQYF
TRBV19	NA	TRBJ1-2	NA	13	TGTGCCAGTAGTATAACATCTAACTATGGCTACACCTTC	CASSITSNYGYTF
TRBV4-2	NA	TRBJ2-5	NA	11	TGTGCCAGCAGCCAAGAAGAGACCCAGTACTTC	CASSQEETQYF
TRBV5-6	TRBD1	TRBJ1-1	NA	14	TGTGCCAGCCGCAAACAGGGGGCTTTCGTACAAGCTTTCTTT	CASRKQGAFVQAFF
TRBV11-2	NA	TRBJ2-1	once	12	TGTGCCAGCAGCATTTTCCTTGGTGAGCAGTTCTTC	CASSIFLGEQFF
TRBV30	NA	TRBJ2-3	NA	15	TGTGCCTGGAGTGTACTAGGGGCTTTCACAGATACGCAGTATTTT	CAWSVLGAFTDTQYF
TRBV5-1	TRBD1	TRBJ2-7	NA	14	TGCGCCAGCAGCTTGGGCCAGGGGGAAAACGAGCAGTACTTC	CASSLGQGENEQYF
TRBV5-4	NA	TRBJ1-6	NA	15	TGTGCCAGCAGCTCTGGGGGCTCCTATAATTCACCCCTCCACTTT	CASSSGGSYNSPLHF
TRBV19	NA	TRBJ2-3	NA	15	TGTGCCAGTAGTACCCAGGGGACTCGGGCAGATACGCAGTATTTT	CASSTQGTRADTQYF
TRBV9	TRBD1	TRBJ2-3	NA	14	TGTGCCAGCAGCGCCGGAACAGGGGGGGATACGCAGTATTTT	CASSAGTGGDTQYF
TRBV25-1	NA	TRBJ1-6	NA	14	TGTGCCAGCAGTGATCACAGGGTGAATTCACCCCTCCACTTT	CASSDHRVNSPLHF
TRBV21-1	NA	TRBJ2-1	NA	15	TGTGCCAGCAGCAAGCGGGTGGGCTCCTACAATGAGCAGTTCTTC	CASSKRVGSYNEQFF
TRBV5-8	NA	TRBJ1-2	NA	15	TGTGCCAGCAGCTTGGCGCCAGGCTTTAACTATGGCTACACCTTC	CASSLAPGFNYGYTF
TRBV11-1	NA	TRBJ2-2	NA	15	TGTGCCGCAGAATACAGAAGTTTGGTCACCGGGGAGCTGTTTTTT	CAAEYRSLVTGELFF
TRBV7-3	NA	TRBJ2-4	NA	14	TGTGCCAGCAGCTGGACAATAGCCAAAAACATTCAGTACTTC	CASSWTIAKNIQYF
TRBV4-3	NA	TRBJ2-7	NA	16	TGCGCCAGCAGCCCCTCCCTCAGGACCGACAACTACGAGCAGTACTTC	CASSPSLRTDNYEQYF
TRBV2	NA	TRBJ1-2	NA	12	TGTGCCAGCAGTGAAGGGGGCTATGGCTACACCTTC	CASSEGGYGYTF
TRBV7-2	TRBD1	TRBJ2-1	NA	15	TGTGCCAGCAGCTTAGTTGGGACAGGGGACAATGAGCAGTTCTTC	CASSLVGTGDNEQFF
TRBV19	NA	TRBJ1-2	NA	16	TGTGCCAGTAGTAGGGGGCCCCTGGGGGGGAACTATGGCTACACCTTC	CASSRGPLGGNYGYTF
TRBV4-1	TRBD1	TRBJ2-5	NA	15	TGCGCCAGCAGCCAATTGGACAGGGGGAAAGAGACCCAGTACTTC	CASSQLDRGKETQYF
TRBV5-1	TRBD1	TRBJ1-1	NA	14	TGCGCCAGCAGCGAGACAGGGAAGGACACTGAAGCTTTCTTT	CASSETGKDTEAFF
TRBV24-1	NA	TRBJ1-6	NA	17	TGTGCCACCAAGGGCCCGCTCAGGGTATCCTATAATTCACCCCTCCACTTT	CATKGPLRVSYNSPLHF
TRBV4-2	TRBD2	TRBJ2-3	once	18	TGTGCCAGCAGTCCGAAAGGACTAGCGGGAGCCCGCACAGATACGCAGTATTTT	CASSPKGLAGARTDTQYF
TRBV14	NA	TRBJ2-7	NA	15	TGTGCCAGCAGCCTGGGGCCAGCACTACCCTACGAGCAGTACTTC	CASSLGPALPYEQYF
TRBV5-6	NA	TRBJ1-6	NA	13	TGTGCCAGCAGCCCGAGGAACGTTTTAGCCCTCCACTTT	CASSPRNVLALHF
TRBV27	NA	TRBJ2-2	NA	14	TGTGCCAGCAGTCTCCCTCGGGACACCGGGGAGCTGTTTTTT	CASSLPRDTGELFF
TRBV9	TRBD2	TRBJ2-7	NA	14	TGTGCCAGCAGCCAGACTAGCGGTTCCTACGAGCAGTACTTC	CASSQTSGSYEQYF
TRBV28	NA	TRBJ1-2	NA	13	TGTGCCAGCAGCCAGGACGGTAACTATGGCTACACCTTC	CASSQDGNYGYTF
TRBV15	NA	TRBJ1-4	NA	15	TGTGCCACCAGCAGAGTGGGACTGCTTAATGAAAAACTGTTTTTT	CATSRVGLLNEKLFF
TRBV15	TRBD2	TRBJ2-2	NA	15	TGTGCCACCAGCAGAGATGCGCGGGAGACCGGGGAGCTGTTTTTT	CATSRDARETGELFF
TRBV9	NA	TRBJ2-3	NA	15	TGTGCCAGCAGCGTTCTAGCAACCCCCACAGATACGCAGTATTTT	CASSVLATPTDTQYF
TRBV15	NA	TRBJ1-3	NA	16	TGTGCCACCAGCAGAGGAAAGGGCAGCTCTGGAAACACCATATATTTT	CATSRGKGSSGNTIYF
TRBV6-6	TRBD2	TRBJ2-1	NA	15	TGTGCCAGCAGTTCCGGACTAGCGGGACCCAATGAGCAGTTCTTC	CASSSGLAGPNEQFF
TRBV11-3	TRBD1	TRBJ2-1	NA	15	TGTGCCAGCAGCCGTGGGGACAGGGCGTACAATGAGCAGTTCTTC	CASSRGDRAYNEQFF
TRBV4-3	TRBD2	TRBJ2-7	NA	14	TGCGCCAGCAGCCAAGTGGGGGGGAGGGGTGAGCAGTACTTC	CASSQVGGRGEQYF
TRBV27	NA	TRBJ2-1	NA	18	TGTGCCAGCAGTTTAAGTTCGAAGTGGACGGCCCCCTACAATGAGCAGTTCTTC	CASSLSSKWTAPYNEQFF
TRBV6-6	NA	TRBJ1-2	NA	13	TGTGCCAGCAGGGACTCCGCCTCCTATGGCTACACCTTC	CASRDSASYGYTF
TRBV24-1	NA	TRBJ2-1	NA	13	TGTGCCACCAGTGATTCGGGGGTCCATGAGCAGTTCTTC	CATSDSGVHEQFF